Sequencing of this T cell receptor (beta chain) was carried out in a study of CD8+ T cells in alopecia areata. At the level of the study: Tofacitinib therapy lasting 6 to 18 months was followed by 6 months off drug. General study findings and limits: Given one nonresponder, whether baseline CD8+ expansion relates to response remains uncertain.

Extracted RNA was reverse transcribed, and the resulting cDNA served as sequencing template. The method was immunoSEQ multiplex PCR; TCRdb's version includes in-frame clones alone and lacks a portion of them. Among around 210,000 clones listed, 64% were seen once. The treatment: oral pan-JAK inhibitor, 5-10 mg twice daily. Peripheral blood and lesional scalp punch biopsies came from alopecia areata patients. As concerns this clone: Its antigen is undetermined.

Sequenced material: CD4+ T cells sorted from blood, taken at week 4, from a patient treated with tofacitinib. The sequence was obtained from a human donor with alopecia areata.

CDR3 nucleotide sequence: TGTGCCAGCAGACAAACTGTAGAAACAGGGGGCACCGGGGAGCTGTTTTTT. Encoded protein: CASRQTVETGGTGELFF. The V and J genes are TRBV11-2 and TRBJ2-2; 8 nucleotides match TRBD1. Looked up from germline, CDR1 is SGHAT and CDR2 is FQNNGV. J gave up 4 bases and V 6 bases, and 13 bases lay outside the gene matches. The CDR3 runs 17 residues.